These 23 T cell receptor beta chains were sequenced from one sample in a study of cytomegalovirus exposure and HLA in healthy donors. The PCR made use of 60 Vbeta and 13 Jbeta primers. Generated by immunoSEQ multiplex PCR, the TCRdb table keeps only in-frame clones and is missing some. The sample records fewer than 180,000 clones, roughly 78% being singletons. Material: PBMCs. The receptors originated from a man in his fifties or sixties in good health and CMV-seropositive.

The rearrangement links TRBV7-2 to TRBJ2-3; TRBD2 matches at 7 bases. CDR3 length: 17 residues. The V gene's germline CDR1 is SGHTA and CDR2 FQGNSA. J lost 6 bases, V lost 1 base, and 13 bases had no gene match. The CDR3 DNA reads TGTGCCAGCAGCTTAGATCAAGCGGGAACCGGTCGGGATACGCAGTATTTT. Residues: CASSLDQAGTGRDTQYF.

This chain joins TRBV6-1 and TRBJ1-5, with D possibly being TRBD1 (5 bases). Germline V gene data show CDR1 as MNHNS and CDR2 as SASEGT. V lost 2 bases, J lost 5 bases, and 10 bases lay in between. This CDR3 is 14 amino acids long. CDR3 amino acids: CASSERTPYQPQHF. In nucleotides, the CDR3 is TGTGCCAGCAGTGAAAGGACACCTTATCAGCCCCAGCATTTT.

The genes are TRBV9 and TRBJ2-1; maybe TRBD2 (5 bases). Germline values: CDR1 SGDLS, CDR2 YYNGEE. CDR3 length: 15 residues. Trimming removed 0 bases from V and 7 bases from J, with 14 bases in between. CDR3 DNA sequence: TGTGCCAGCAGCGTAGGTAGTAGCGTCTTAAATGAGCAGTTCTTC. Encoded protein: CASSVGSSVLNEQFF.

V and J are TRBV27 and TRBJ2-1, with 10 bases identical to TRBD2. The V gene's germline CDR1 is MNHEY and CDR2 SMNVEV (reference sequence). Germline trimming cut 5 bases from V and 2 bases from J; bases unmatched to any gene: 9. The CDR3 has 17 residues. CDR3 amino acids: CASSRLAGEGTYNEQFF. Written as DNA, the CDR3 is TGTGCCAGCAGTAGGCTAGCGGGGGAGGGCACCTACAATGAGCAGTTCTTC.

This rearrangement joins TRBV30 to TRBJ2-5; D perhaps matches TRBD2 (6 bases). V dropped 3 bases and J dropped 5 bases, with 10 bases sitting between them. CDR1 is GTSNPN and CDR2 is SVGIG in the germline V gene (reference sequence). The CDR3 has 12 amino acids. CDR3 protein: CAWREGLETQYF. The CDR3 DNA is TGTGCCTGGAGGGAGGGCCTTGAGACCCAGTACTTC.

This rearrangement joins TRBV11-3 to TRBJ1-4; D gene uncertain. V was trimmed by 9 bases and J by 5 bases, leaving 13 bases between them. The CDR3 spans 13 residues. CDR1 and CDR2 from the germline V gene are SGHNT and YENEEA. In nucleotides, the CDR3 is TGTGCCAGTCAAGTAGCCTTGAATGAAAAACTGTTTTTT. Encoded protein: CASQVALNEKLFF.

This clone was found a few times. The CDR3 DNA reads as TGTGCCAGCAGCTTAACCAGGGGAATAGCCAAAAACATTCAGTACTTC. As protein: CASSLTRGIAKNIQYF. The V gene is TRBV7-2, the J gene TRBJ2-4, with D perhaps TRBD1 (6 bases). Trimming took 2 bases from V and 0 from J, leaving 11 bases between them. CDR3 length: 16 residues. The germline V gene encodes CDR1 SGHTA and CDR2 FQGNSA.

The gene calls are TRBV2 and TRBJ2-7; D uncertain. Trimming cost V 4 bases and J 2 bases, with 12 bases left between them. CDR1 is SNHLY and CDR2 is FYNNEI in the germline V gene. The CDR3 contains 14 residues. The CDR3 region is CASSVSTVTYEQYF. As DNA, the CDR3 is TGTGCCAGCAGTGTGAGCACGGTAACCTACGAGCAGTACTTC.

In its sample, this clone was seen a few times. The chain carries TRBV30 and TRBJ1-5; D gene uncertain. CDR3 length: 14 amino acids. Trimming removed 1 base from V and 4 bases from J, with 11 bases in between. Looked up from germline, CDR1 is GTSNPN and CDR2 is SVGIG (reference sequence). The CDR3 nucleotides are TGTGCCTGGAGTGAGTTGACTCTAAATCAGCCCCAGCATTTT. Amino acid sequence: CAWSELTLNQPQHF. The complete variable domain, with remaining parts taken from reference TRBV30 and TRBJ1-5, reads SQTIHQWPATLVQPVGSPLSLECTVEGTSNPNLYWYRQAAGRGLQLLFYSVGIGQISSEVPQNLSASRPQDRQFILSSKKLLLSDSGFYLCAWSELTLNQPQHFGDGTRLSIL.

This rearrangement joins TRBV27 to TRBJ2-5; tentatively, D is TRBD1 (6 bases). The CDR3 contains 13 residues. Trimming took off 1 base at V and 5 bases at J, with 8 bases between the two ends. Germline CDR1 is MNHEY and CDR2 is SMNVEV (reference sequence). The CDR3 is CASSLYRDETQYF. CDR3 DNA sequence: TGTGCCAGCAGTTTATACAGGGATGAGACCCAGTACTTC.

J is TRBJ2-5 and V is TRBV5-4, with TRBD1 identical over 8 bases. The V and J ends lost 0 bases and 5 bases, in that order; junction bases with no gene match: 3. CDR3 length: 14 amino acids. Germline V lookup: CDR1 SGHNT, CDR2 YYREEE (reference sequence). The DNA for the CDR3 is TGTGCCAGCAGCTTGGGCAGGGGGCAGGAGACCCAGTACTTC. It is translated as CASSLGRGQETQYF.

V and J are TRBV5-1 and TRBJ1-2, with D possibly being TRBD1 (5 bases). The germline V gene has CDR1 SGHRS and CDR2 YFSETQ. This CDR3 comprises 14 residues. Trimming took off 4 bases at V and 3 bases at J, with 13 bases between the two ends. CDR3 loop: CASSPKWDYYGYTF. DNA of the CDR3: TGCGCCAGCAGCCCTAAATGGGACTACTATGGCTACACCTTC.

The V gene is TRBV28, the J gene TRBJ2-5, with D hard to call. V was cut by 1 base and J by 0 bases, with 12 bases left in between. The CDR3 runs 16 residues. The germline CDR1 and CDR2 sequences are MDHEN and SYDVKM. The CDR3 here is CASSLYYQTYQETQYF. The CDR3 nucleotides read TGTGCCAGCAGTTTATATTACCAAACTTACCAAGAGACCCAGTACTTC.

This clone has just a few counts. The chain has TRBV28 and TRBJ2-1; no reliable D call. The CDR3 is 12 amino acids. Germline V lookup: CDR1 MDHEN, CDR2 SYDVKM. Trimming stripped 8 bases from V and 5 bases from J, with 10 bases between. The CDR3 DNA reads as TGTGCCAGCTTTGATCGGGACAATGAGCAGTTCTTC. This gives the protein CASFDRDNEQFF.

The chain uses TRBV6-5 and TRBJ2-7, with 9 positions matching TRBD1. Unmatched junction bases numbered 7, after V lost 6 bases and J lost 4 bases. Germline CDR1 reads MNHEY; CDR2 reads SVGAGI. The CDR3 runs 14 residues. The CDR3 DNA reads TGTGCCAGCAGGGCCCCGGGACAGGGATACGAGCAGTACTTC. Translating gives CASRAPGQGYEQYF.

This clone was counted once. The chain's CDR3 is CASSRGQNYGYTF. The CDR3 DNA reads as TGTGCCAGCAGCCGCGGACAGAACTATGGCTACACCTTC. V gene TRBV14 combines with J gene TRBJ1-2; the D gene is possibly TRBD1 (6 bases). Trimming left V 4 bases short and J 2 bases short, with 8 bases between. Germline loops: CDR1 SGHDN, CDR2 FVKESK. The CDR3 spans 13 residues.

The CDR3 nucleotides read TGTGCCAGCAGCTTAGGAAATTCGGGGGGCGAGCAGTTCTTC. It encodes CASSLGNSGGEQFF. The chain links TRBV7-9 to TRBJ2-1; tentative D call: TRBD2 (7 bases). This CDR3 has 14 residues. In germline, CDR1 is SEHNR, CDR2 FQNEAQ (reference sequence). Trimming shortened V by 1 base and J by 10 bases, and 14 bases separated the two germline ends. Variable domain in full (rest from reference TRBV7-9 and TRBJ2-1): DTGVSQNPRHKITKRGQNVTFRCDPISEHNRLYWYRQTLGQGPEFLTYFQNEAQLEKSRLLSDRFSAERPKGSFSTLEIQRTEQGDSAMYLCASSLGNSGGEQFFGPGTRLTVL.

The rearrangement links TRBV28 to TRBJ1-1; D gene unclear. Germline V gives CDR1 MDHEN, CDR2 SYDVKM. The CDR3 spans 14 residues. V gave up 7 bases and J gave up 1 base, with 13 bases separating them. The CDR3 loop reads CASTDPRGNTEAFF. The CDR3 region has the DNA TGTGCCAGCACCGACCCACGGGGGAACACTGAAGCTTTCTTT.

This clone has only a few counts. This chain links TRBV7-9 with TRBJ2-3; unclear D gene. This CDR3 has 14 residues. CDR1 and CDR2 (germline): SEHNR, FQNEAQ (reference sequence). Trimming shortened V by 2 bases and J by 0 bases, and 6 bases separated the two germline ends. CDR3 coding DNA: TGTGCCAGCAGCTTAAGCACTAGCACAGATACGCAGTATTTT. This codes for CASSLSTSTDTQYF.

The chain links TRBV9 to TRBJ2-7; TRBD1 aligns across 9 bases. V shed 4 bases, J shed 6 bases, and the junction held 8 bases outside the gene matches. The CDR3 length is 14 residues. Germline V gene sequence: CDR1 SGDLS, CDR2 YYNGEE. The DNA of the CDR3 is TGTGCCAGCAGCAAGACACAGGGGGCAGGCGAGCAGTACTTC. It codes for CASSKTQGAGEQYF.

J is TRBJ2-5 and V is TRBV29-1; the match to TRBD1 covers 8 bases. Germline V CDR1 and CDR2: SQVTM, ANQGSEA. V lost 3 bases and J lost 3; bases outside the gene matches: 6. This CDR3 has 14 residues. In nucleotides, the CDR3 is TGCAGCGTTGAGGGAGGACAGGGAAAAGAGACCCAGTACTTC. This encodes CSVEGGQGKETQYF.

This sequence joins TRBV29-1 and TRBJ1-1, with D possibly TRBD1 on 5 matching bases. Trimming left V 3 bases short and J 2 bases short, with 10 bases between. The CDR3 is 13 residues long. The germline V gene encodes CDR1 SQVTM and CDR2 ANQGSEA. The CDR3 bases are TGCAGCGTTGATTCCAGGGCAAACACTGAAGCTTTCTTT. Its translation is CSVDSRANTEAFF.

The rearrangement uses TRBV7-3 and TRBJ2-5, with a possible D match to TRBD2 (6 bases). This CDR3 contains 14 residues. CDR1 and CDR2 from the germline V gene are SGHTA and FQGTGA. The V and J ends lost 5 bases and 2 bases respectively, with 12 bases between them. CDR3 protein: CASSPSGQQETQYF. The DNA of the CDR3 is TGTGCCAGCAGCCCCAGCGGGCAGCAAGAGACCCAGTACTTC.